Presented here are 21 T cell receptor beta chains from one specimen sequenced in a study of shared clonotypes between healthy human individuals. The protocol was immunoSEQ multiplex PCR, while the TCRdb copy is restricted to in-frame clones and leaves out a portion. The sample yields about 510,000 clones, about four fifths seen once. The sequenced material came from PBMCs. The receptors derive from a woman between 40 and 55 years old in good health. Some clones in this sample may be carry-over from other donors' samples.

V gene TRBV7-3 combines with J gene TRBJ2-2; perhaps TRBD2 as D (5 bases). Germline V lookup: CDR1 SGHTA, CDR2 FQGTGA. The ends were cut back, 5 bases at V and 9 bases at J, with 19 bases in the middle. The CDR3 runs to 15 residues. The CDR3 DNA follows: TGTGCCAGCAGCGTAAGCGGTAATAGAATTCGGGAGCTGTTTTTT. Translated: CASSVSGNRIRELFF.

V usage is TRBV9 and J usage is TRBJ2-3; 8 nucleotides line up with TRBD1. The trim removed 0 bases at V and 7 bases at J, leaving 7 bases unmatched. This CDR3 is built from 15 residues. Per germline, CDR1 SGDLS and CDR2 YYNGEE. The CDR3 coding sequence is TGTGCCAGCAGCGTAGCTGGGGACAGGCCTAATACGCAGTATTTT. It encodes CASSVAGDRPNTQYF.

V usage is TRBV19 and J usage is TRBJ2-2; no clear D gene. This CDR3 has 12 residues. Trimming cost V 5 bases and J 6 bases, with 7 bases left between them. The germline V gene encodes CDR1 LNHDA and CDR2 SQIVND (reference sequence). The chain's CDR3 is CASSPPPGELFF. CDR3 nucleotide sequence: TGTGCCAGTAGTCCCCCTCCCGGGGAGCTGTTTTTT.

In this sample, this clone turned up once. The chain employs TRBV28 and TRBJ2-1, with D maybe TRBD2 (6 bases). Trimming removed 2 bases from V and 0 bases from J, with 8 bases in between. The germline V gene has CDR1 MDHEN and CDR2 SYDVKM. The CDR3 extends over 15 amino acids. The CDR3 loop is CASSLTGSSYNEQFF. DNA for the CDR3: TGTGCCAGCAGTTTAACCGGGAGCTCCTACAATGAGCAGTTCTTC.

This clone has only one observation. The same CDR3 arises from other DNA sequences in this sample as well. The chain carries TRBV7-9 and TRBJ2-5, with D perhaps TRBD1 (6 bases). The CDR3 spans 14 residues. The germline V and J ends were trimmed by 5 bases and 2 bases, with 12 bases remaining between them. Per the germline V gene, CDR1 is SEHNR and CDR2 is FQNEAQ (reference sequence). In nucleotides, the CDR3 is TGTGCCAGCAGCCGTGGACAGTTTCAAGAGACCCAGTACTTC. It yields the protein CASSRGQFQETQYF.

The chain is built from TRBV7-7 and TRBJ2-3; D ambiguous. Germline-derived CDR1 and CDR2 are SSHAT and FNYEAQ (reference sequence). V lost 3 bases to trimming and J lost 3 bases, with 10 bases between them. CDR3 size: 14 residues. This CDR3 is CASSLVSGTDTQYF. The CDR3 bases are TGTGCCAGCAGCTTGGTTTCTGGGACAGATACGCAGTATTTT.

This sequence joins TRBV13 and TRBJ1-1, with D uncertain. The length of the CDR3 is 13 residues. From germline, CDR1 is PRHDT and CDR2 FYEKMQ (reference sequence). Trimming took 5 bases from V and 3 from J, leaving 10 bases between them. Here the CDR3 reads CASSPRMYTEAFF. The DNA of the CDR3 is TGTGCCAGCAGCCCCCGGATGTACACTGAAGCTTTCTTT.

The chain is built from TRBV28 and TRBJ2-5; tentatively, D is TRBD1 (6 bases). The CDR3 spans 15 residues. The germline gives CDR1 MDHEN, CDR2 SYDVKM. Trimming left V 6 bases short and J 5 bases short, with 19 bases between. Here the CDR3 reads CASRPATGRKETQYF. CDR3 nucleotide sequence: TGTGCCAGCAGACCTGCCACAGGGCGAAAGGAGACCCAGTACTTC.

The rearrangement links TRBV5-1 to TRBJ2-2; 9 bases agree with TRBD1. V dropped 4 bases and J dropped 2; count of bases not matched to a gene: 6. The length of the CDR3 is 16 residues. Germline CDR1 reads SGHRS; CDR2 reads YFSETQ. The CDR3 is CASSQRTGDNTGELFF. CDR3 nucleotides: TGCGCCAGCAGCCAAAGGACAGGGGATAACACCGGGGAGCTGTTTTTT.

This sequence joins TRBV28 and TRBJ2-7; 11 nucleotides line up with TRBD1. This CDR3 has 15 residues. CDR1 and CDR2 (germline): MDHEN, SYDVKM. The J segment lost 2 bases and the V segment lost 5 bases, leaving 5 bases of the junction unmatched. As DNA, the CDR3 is TGTGCCAGCAGTCCAACGGGACAGGGGGCCTACGAGCAGTACTTC. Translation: CASSPTGQGAYEQYF. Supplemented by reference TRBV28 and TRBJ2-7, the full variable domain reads DVKVTQSSRYLVKRTGEKVFLECVQDMDHENMFWYRQDPGLGLRLIYFSYDVKMKEKGDIPEGYSVSREKKERFSLILESASTNQTSMYLCASSPTGQGAYEQYFGPGTRLTVT.

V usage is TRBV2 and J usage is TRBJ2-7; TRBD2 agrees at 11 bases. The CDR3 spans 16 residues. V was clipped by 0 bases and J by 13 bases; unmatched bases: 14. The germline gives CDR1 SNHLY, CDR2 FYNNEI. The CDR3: CASSEAGTSGAVRRYF. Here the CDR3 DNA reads TGTGCCAGCAGTGAAGCGGGGACTAGCGGAGCAGTACGACGTTACTTC.

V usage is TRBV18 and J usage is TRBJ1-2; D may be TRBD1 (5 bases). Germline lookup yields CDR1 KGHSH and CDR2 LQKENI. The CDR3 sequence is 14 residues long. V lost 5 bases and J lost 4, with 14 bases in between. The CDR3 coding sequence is TGTGCCAGCTCAAGGGGTCCGAACCTCTATGGCTACACCTTC. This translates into CASSRGPNLYGYTF.

The CDR3 region has the DNA TGCAGCGTTGACGAAAAATTCTATGGCTACACCTTC. It codes for CSVDEKFYGYTF. The chain links TRBV29-1 to TRBJ1-2; D is unclear. Trimming left V 3 bases short and J 4 bases short, with 9 bases between. The CDR3 sequence is 12 residues long. CDR1 and CDR2 from the germline V gene are SQVTM and ANQGSEA.

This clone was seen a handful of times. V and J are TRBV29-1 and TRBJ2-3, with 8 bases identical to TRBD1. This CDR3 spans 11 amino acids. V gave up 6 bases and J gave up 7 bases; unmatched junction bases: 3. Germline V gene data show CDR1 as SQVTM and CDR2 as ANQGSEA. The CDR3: CSVDRGYTQYF. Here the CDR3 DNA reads TGCAGCGTAGACAGGGGTTATACGCAGTATTTT.

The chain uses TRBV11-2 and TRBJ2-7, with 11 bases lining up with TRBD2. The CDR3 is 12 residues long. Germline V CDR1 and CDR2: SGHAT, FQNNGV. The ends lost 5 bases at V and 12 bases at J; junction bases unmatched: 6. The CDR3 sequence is CASSATSGSLYF. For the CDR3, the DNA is TGTGCCAGCAGCGCCACTAGCGGGAGTCTGTACTTC.

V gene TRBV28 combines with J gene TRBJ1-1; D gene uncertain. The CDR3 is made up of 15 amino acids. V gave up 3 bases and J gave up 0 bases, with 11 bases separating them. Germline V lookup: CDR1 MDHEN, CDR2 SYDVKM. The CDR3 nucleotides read TGTGCCAGCAGTTTCGGAGGAGGGTTGAACACTGAAGCTTTCTTT. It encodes CASSFGGGLNTEAFF.

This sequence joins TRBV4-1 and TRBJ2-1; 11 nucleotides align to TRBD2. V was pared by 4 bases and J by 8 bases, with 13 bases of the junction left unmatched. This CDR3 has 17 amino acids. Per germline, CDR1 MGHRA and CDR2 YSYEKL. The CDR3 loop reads CASSRALSGRAQDEQFF. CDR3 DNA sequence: TGCGCCAGCAGCCGCGCCCTTAGCGGGAGGGCCCAGGATGAGCAGTTCTTC.

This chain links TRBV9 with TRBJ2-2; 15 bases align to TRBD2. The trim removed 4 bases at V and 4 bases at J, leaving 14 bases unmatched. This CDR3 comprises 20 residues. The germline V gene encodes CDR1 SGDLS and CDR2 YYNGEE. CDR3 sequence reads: CASSSGLAGGPGLSTGELFF. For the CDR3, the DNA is TGTGCCAGCAGCTCCGGACTAGCGGGAGGGCCAGGGCTGAGCACCGGGGAGCTGTTTTTT.

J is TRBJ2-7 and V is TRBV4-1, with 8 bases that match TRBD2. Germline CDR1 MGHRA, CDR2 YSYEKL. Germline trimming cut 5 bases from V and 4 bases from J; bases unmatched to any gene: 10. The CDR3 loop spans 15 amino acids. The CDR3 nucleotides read TGCGCCAGCAGCTTGGTACTAGCGGCTGAATACGAGCAGTACTTC. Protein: CASSLVLAAEYEQYF.

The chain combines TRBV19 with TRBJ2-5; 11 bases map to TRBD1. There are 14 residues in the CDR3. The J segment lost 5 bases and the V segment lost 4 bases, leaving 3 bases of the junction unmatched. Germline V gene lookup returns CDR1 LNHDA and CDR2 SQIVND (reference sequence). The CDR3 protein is CASSRTGGGETQYF. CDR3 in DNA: TGTGCCAGTAGTAGGACAGGGGGCGGCGAGACCCAGTACTTC. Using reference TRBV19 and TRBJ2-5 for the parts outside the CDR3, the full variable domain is DGGITQSPKYLFRKEGQNVTLSCEQNLNHDAMYWYRQDPGQGLRLIYYSQIVNDFQKGDIAEGYSVSREKKESFPLTVTSAQKNPTAFYLCASSRTGGGETQYFGPGTRLLVL.

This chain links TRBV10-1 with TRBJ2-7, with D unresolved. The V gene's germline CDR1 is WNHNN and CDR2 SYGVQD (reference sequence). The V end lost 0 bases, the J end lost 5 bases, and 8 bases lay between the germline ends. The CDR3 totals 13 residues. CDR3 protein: CASSESGVNEQYF. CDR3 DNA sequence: TGCGCCAGCAGTGAGTCGGGTGTCAACGAGCAGTACTTC.